What follows are 23 T cell receptor beta chains derived from one specimen sequenced in a study of early T cells in non-severe SARS-CoV-2 infection (dated by TCRdb to about 2021). Libraries were prepared through 5' RACE. The sequencer listed for this sample is NextSeq 500. TCRdb took the public reads, trimmed them with fastp at Q25, ran MiXCR for clone calling and kept in-frame beta chains. Rows matching on CDR3 protein sequence are summarized as one entry with the most common DNA and genes. The sample table shows approximately 22,000 distinct CDR3 sequences, and around 4.3% are seen once. The top ten constitute about 20% of the sample. The material sequenced was whole blood. All receptors derive from an adult who was a healthcare worker with PCR-confirmed SARS-CoV-2 infection or an uninfected control (not recorded which).

This clonotype was seen many times. The chain has TRBV27 and TRBJ1-1; D uncertain. The CDR3 totals 14 residues. Germline loops: CDR1 MNHEY, CDR2 SMNVEV (reference sequence). V lost 3 bases and J lost 1, with 9 bases in between. CDR3 protein: CASSLTRTNTEAFF. In nucleotides, the CDR3 is TGTGCCAGCAGTTTGACACGGACGAACACTGAAGCTTTCTTT.

This clonotype occurred many times. This sequence joins TRBV12-3 or TRBV12-4 and TRBJ2-7, with D maybe TRBD2 (6 bases). Trimming removed 5 bases from V and 0 bases from J, with 11 bases in between. The CDR3 is 14 residues long. CDR3 DNA: TGTGCCAGCAGTCCGTTACTAGCCTCCTACGAGCAGTACTTC. As protein: CASSPLLASYEQYF.

This clonotype has a count of ten or more. The chain employs TRBV7-9 and TRBJ1-5; perhaps TRBD1 as D (6 bases). Trimming pared 5 bases from V and 2 bases from J, leaving 19 bases between. This CDR3 contains 17 residues. CDR1 is SEHNR and CDR2 is FQNEAQ in the germline V gene (reference sequence). Here the CDR3 DNA reads TGTGCCAGCAGCCCCGCAGCGGGGGGGGGGCGCAATCAGCCCCAGCATTTT. Translated: CASSPAAGGGRNQPQHF. The full variable domain, rest sourced from reference TRBV7-9 and TRBJ1-5, is DTGVSQNPRHKITKRGQNVTFRCDPISEHNRLYWYRQTLGQGPEFLTYFQNEAQLEKSRLLSDRFSAERPKGSFSTLEIQRTEQGDSAMYLCASSPAAGGGRNQPQHFGDGTRLSIL.

This clonotype occurred many times. V gene TRBV9 combines with J gene TRBJ1-4; 7 positions agree with TRBD1. The CDR3 is made up of 14 amino acids. Trimming removed 1 base from V and 5 bases from J; junction bases left unmatched: 2. The germline V gene has CDR1 SGDLS and CDR2 YYNGEE. CDR3 DNA sequence: TGTGCCAGCAGCGTAATGGGACAGAATGAAAAACTGTTTTTT. This translates into CASSVMGQNEKLFF.

This clonotype was counted at least ten times. This rearrangement joins TRBV7-2 to TRBJ2-3; TRBD1 is a possible D gene (5 bases). CDR1 is SGHTA and CDR2 is FQGNSA in the germline V gene. With 5 bases removed from V and 0 bases from J, the gap between germline ends came to 12 bases. The CDR3 is made up of 15 amino acids. The CDR3, as DNA: TGTGCCAGCAGCCCGCCGACAGCCAGCACAGATACGCAGTATTTT. Residues: CASSPPTASTDTQYF.

This clonotype was seen at least ten times. The chain recombines TRBV11-2 with TRBJ2-7, with D unresolved. V was cut by 5 bases and J by 5 bases, with 16 bases left in between. Germline V gene sequence: CDR1 SGHAT, CDR2 FQNNGV. CDR3 length: 14 amino acids. DNA of the CDR3: TGTGCCAGCAGCCCCGGCGGTGGAAAGGACGAGCAGTACTTC. It is translated as CASSPGGGKDEQYF.

The sample holds a few counts of this clonotype. The rearrangement uses TRBV25-1 and TRBJ2-1; D is possibly TRBD2 (6 bases). Germline CDR1 and CDR2: MGHDK and SYGVNS. V was cut by 2 bases and J by 5 bases, with 19 bases left in between. This CDR3 has 17 residues. The CDR3 DNA reads TGTGCCAGCAGTGAACATTTTCCGGCTAGCGAGGACAATGAGCAGTTCTTC. Translating it yields CASSEHFPASEDNEQFF. The whole variable domain, filled in from reference TRBV25-1 and TRBJ2-1, reads EADIYQTPRYLVIGTGKKITLECSQTMGHDKMYWYQQDPGMELHLIHYSYGVNSTEKGDLSSESTVSRIRTEHFPLTLESARPSHTSQYLCASSEHFPASEDNEQFFGPGTRLTVL.

This clonotype was recorded many times. This rearrangement joins TRBV4-2 to TRBJ1-6; perhaps TRBD1 as D (5 bases). Between the trimmed V and J ends, which lost 4 bases and 7 bases, there was a span of 23 bases. There are 18 residues in the CDR3. The germline gives CDR1 LGHNA, CDR2 YNFKEQ. CDR3 in DNA: TGTGCCAGCAGCCGAGTCTCCGAAGGCCCAGGGAGAAATTCACCCCTCCACTTT. Its protein is CASSRVSEGPGRNSPLHF.

This clonotype is labeled medium-sized. The chain links TRBV7-2 to TRBJ1-1, with D perhaps matching TRBD1 (6 bases). Looked up from germline, CDR1 is SGHTA and CDR2 is FQGNSA. V lost 2 bases to trimming and J lost 8 bases, with 12 bases between them. The CDR3 contains 13 residues. CDR3 residues: CASSLIGGREAFF. Written as DNA, the CDR3 is TGTGCCAGCAGCTTAATAGGGGGGCGCGAAGCTTTCTTT.

This clonotype appeared many times. This rearrangement joins TRBV7-2 to TRBJ2-7; 7 bases fit TRBD2. The CDR3 has 15 residues. CDR1 and CDR2 from the germline V gene are SGHTA and FQGNSA. The ends lost 2 bases at V and 9 bases at J; junction bases unmatched: 13. For the CDR3, the DNA is TGTGCCAGCAGCTTATCTAGCGGAGACCTGCCCCGGCAGTACTTC. This translates into CASSLSSGDLPRQYF.

Ten or more counts support this clonotype. V is TRBV7-2 and J is TRBJ2-7; 7 bases line up with TRBD1. From germline, CDR1 is SGHTA and CDR2 FQGNSA. CDR3 length: 15 residues. With 6 bases clipped from V and 2 bases from J, the junction kept 10 bases outside the gene matches. The CDR3 bases are TGTGCCAGCAGTTCATCCGGGACAGAGACCTACGAGCAGTACTTC. Amino acids: CASSSSGTETYEQYF.

By proportion, this clonotype is medium-sized. This sequence joins TRBV12-3 or TRBV12-4 and TRBJ2-3; TRBD2 aligns across 12 bases. The length of the CDR3 is 16 residues. With 4 bases clipped from V and 0 bases from J, the junction kept 2 bases outside the gene matches. For the CDR3, the DNA is TGTGCCAGCAGTTCCACTAGCGGGGGGAGCACAGATACGCAGTATTTT. Residues: CASSSTSGGSTDTQYF.

The V gene is TRBV5-1, the J gene TRBJ2-3; 14 bases align to TRBD2. Germline V gives CDR1 SGHRS, CDR2 YFSETQ. The V gene end was trimmed by 3 bases and the J gene end by 4 bases; junction bases not matched to a gene: 7. The CDR3 has 17 residues. The CDR3 nucleotides are TGCGCCAGCAGCTCCAGGACTAGCGGGAGGATCGCAGATACGCAGTATTTT. Protein product: CASSSRTSGRIADTQYF.

A note on this clonotype: Given a much more abundant clone one base away, this may be a read error. The chain employs TRBV7-9 and TRBJ1-3; D gene uncertain. The CDR3 is made up of 16 amino acids. Looked up from germline, CDR1 is SEHNR and CDR2 is FQNEAQ (reference sequence). The CDR3 protein is CTSSPMGHSSGNTIYF. CDR3 sequence (DNA): TGTACCAGCAGCCCGATGGGCCACAGCTCTGGAAACACCATATATTTT.

This clonotype was detected ten times or more. This chain uses TRBV6-6 with TRBJ1-6; D possibly corresponds to TRBD1 (6 bases). The CDR3 is 18 amino acids. V was cut by 6 bases and J by 10 bases, with 28 bases left in between. Germline V CDR1 and CDR2: MNHNY, SVGAGI (reference sequence). CDR3 loop: CASSRGDPSSGTGSPLHF. The DNA for the CDR3 is TGTGCCAGCAGCCGCGGGGACCCCAGCTCGGGAACAGGGTCACCCCTCCACTTT.

This clonotype has a count of ten or more. The chain has TRBV29-1 and TRBJ2-1, with a weak D call TRBD2 (6 bases). Trimming removed 6 bases at V and 9 bases at J, with 21 bases between. Germline V gene data show CDR1 as SQVTM and CDR2 as ANQGSEA. The CDR3 covers 14 residues. The DNA of the CDR3 is TGCAGCGTGGCATCTAGCGCCCTGGGGGGTGAGCAGTTCTTC. It specifies CSVASSALGGEQFF.

This chain connects TRBV7-6 to TRBJ2-1, with D uncertain. The CDR3 is 13 residues long. The V and J ends lost 5 bases and 4 bases respectively, with 9 bases between them. Germline V gives CDR1 SGHVS, CDR2 FNYEAQ. The CDR3 bases are TGTGCCAGCAGCCCGAACACGTACAATGAGCAGTTCTTC. Its translation: CASSPNTYNEQFF.

The V gene is TRBV7-6, the J gene TRBJ2-5; 7 nucleotides agree with TRBD2. Per germline, CDR1 SGHVS and CDR2 FNYEAQ. Unmatched junction bases numbered 4, after V lost 4 bases and J lost 2 bases. CDR3 length: 14 residues. CDR3 protein: CASSSGTIQETQYF. The CDR3 DNA follows: TGTGCCAGCAGCTCAGGGACTATACAAGAGACCCAGTACTTC.

Many counts were recorded for this clonotype. The chain couples TRBV15 to TRBJ1-1; TRBD1 is a possible D gene (5 bases). Germline loops: CDR1 LNHNV, CDR2 YYDKDF (reference sequence). The CDR3 runs to 16 residues. V lost 1 base to trimming and J lost 0 bases, with 12 bases between them. CDR3 in DNA: TGTGCCACCAGCAGAGCGGGAAGGGGCATGAACACTGAAGCTTTCTTT. This sequence encodes CATSRAGRGMNTEAFF.

This clonotype was found many times. V gene TRBV12-3 or TRBV12-4 combines with J gene TRBJ2-7; D is undetermined. V lost 9 bases to trimming and J lost 2 bases, with 14 bases between them. The length of the CDR3 is 13 residues. The CDR3 nucleotides read TGTGCCAGTACCGAAGAGTTTCCCTACGAGCAGTACTTC. Its translation: CASTEEFPYEQYF.

In this sample, this clonotype turned up many times. CDR3 region: CASSRLAYNEQFF. The CDR3 bases are TGTGCCAGCAGCCGACTAGCGTACAATGAGCAGTTCTTC. The chain links TRBV7-2 to TRBJ2-1, with 8 bases matching TRBD2. The CDR3 totals 13 residues. Germline CDR1 is SGHTA and CDR2 is FQGNSA. With V trimmed by 5 bases and J by 4 bases, 1 base remained unmatched.

This clonotype is classed as medium-sized. This chain connects TRBV7-6 to TRBJ2-1, with TRBD2 matching 11 bases. Germline V gene lookup returns CDR1 SGHVS and CDR2 FNYEAQ. The CDR3 is 16 amino acids. After removal of 2 bases from V and 4 bases from J, the junction contained 4 bases not matched to a gene. CDR3 in amino acids: CASSLSGTSGYNEQFF. DNA of the CDR3: TGTGCCAGCAGCTTATCCGGGACTAGCGGTTACAATGAGCAGTTCTTC.

This clonotype was detected a few times. The chain employs TRBV7-7 and TRBJ2-2, with D perhaps TRBD2 (5 bases). Trimming left V 5 bases short and J 4 bases short, with 17 bases between. The CDR3 covers 16 residues. The germline V gene has CDR1 SSHAT and CDR2 FNYEAQ (reference sequence). Here the CDR3 DNA reads TGTGCCAGCAGCCCGAGGGCATCGGGGAGCACCGGGGAGCTGTTTTTT. Protein: CASSPRASGSTGELFF. Using reference TRBV7-7 and TRBJ2-2 for the parts outside the CDR3, the full variable domain is GAGVSQSPRYKVTKRGQDVTLRCDPISSHATLYWYQQALGQGPEFLTYFNYEAQPDKSGLPSDRFSAERPEGSISTLTIQRTEQRDSAMYRCASSPRASGSTGELFFGEGSRLTVL.